A single sample is the source of the 22 T cell receptor beta chains below, sequenced in a study of cytomegalovirus exposure and HLA in healthy donors. Generated by immunoSEQ multiplex PCR, the TCRdb table keeps only in-frame clones and is missing some. The sample holds 200,000 or so clones, approximately 86% seen once. The sequenced sample consisted of PBMCs. Every receptor here comes from a young woman in good health and CMV-seronegative.

V is TRBV11-2 and J is TRBJ2-3; 7 bases align to TRBD2. Germline V gene data show CDR1 as SGHAT and CDR2 as FQNNGV. V shed 6 bases, J shed 2 bases, and the junction held 5 bases outside the gene matches. This CDR3 has 14 amino acids. The CDR3 nucleotides read TGTGCCAGCAGAGCAAGCGGGATCACAGATACGCAGTATTTT. This translates into CASRASGITDTQYF.

In its sample, this clone was seen a few times. The gene calls are TRBV5-1 and TRBJ2-7; possibly TRBD2 for D (5 bases). The V end lost 0 bases, the J end lost 5 bases, and 12 bases lay between the germline ends. Germline V gene data show CDR1 as SGHRS and CDR2 as YFSETQ. This CDR3 is built from 14 residues. CDR3 in amino acids: CASSLGSGINEQYF. DNA of the CDR3: TGCGCCAGCAGCTTGGGGTCGGGGATCAACGAGCAGTACTTC.

This clone was seen once. The CDR3 here is CASSAGGSGNSYEQYF. CDR3 DNA: TGTGCCAGCAGCGCGGGCGGCTCCGGGAACTCCTACGAGCAGTACTTC. The chain recombines TRBV9 with TRBJ2-7, with D perhaps TRBD2 (5 bases). Germline V gives CDR1 SGDLS, CDR2 YYNGEE. Trimming pared 3 bases from V and 0 bases from J, leaving 16 bases between. This CDR3 region has 16 residues.

V is TRBV7-9 and J is TRBJ1-2, with TRBD1 as a possible D gene (5 bases). Trimming removed 4 bases at V and 3 bases at J, with 21 bases between. Germline V gene data show CDR1 as SEHNR and CDR2 as FQNEAQ (reference sequence). The CDR3 extends over 17 amino acids. The CDR3 is CASSSPAKDKGDYGYTF. The CDR3 DNA reads TGTGCCAGCAGCTCCCCGGCAAAGGACAAAGGGGACTATGGCTACACCTTC.

The chain joins TRBV28 to TRBJ1-2; D ambiguous. The CDR3 has 14 amino acids. Germline V lookup: CDR1 MDHEN, CDR2 SYDVKM. The V end lost 3 bases, the J end lost 4 bases, and 12 bases lay between the germline ends. The CDR3 reads CASSFRRVGYGYTF. The CDR3 region has the DNA TGTGCCAGCAGTTTCAGGAGGGTTGGCTATGGCTACACCTTC.

A few counts support this clone. The J gene is TRBJ2-7, the V gene TRBV7-9, with 7 bases fitting TRBD1. Trimming at V came to 5 bases and at J to 6 bases, leaving 7 bases not matched to a gene. CDR3 length: 13 amino acids. Germline V lookup: CDR1 SEHNR, CDR2 FQNEAQ (reference sequence). As DNA, the CDR3 is TGTGCCAGCAGCCGTACAGGGGTTGGCGAGCAGTACTTC. Amino acids: CASSRTGVGEQYF.

This chain connects TRBV5-1 to TRBJ1-4, with TRBD1 identical over 8 bases. This CDR3 has 18 amino acids. The germline gives CDR1 SGHRS, CDR2 YFSETQ. V dropped 4 bases and J dropped 3; count of bases not matched to a gene: 14. The CDR3 DNA reads as TGCGCCAGCAGCCCCGCTCTGACAGGGGTAGGGGCTAATGAAAAACTGTTTTTT. Its protein product is CASSPALTGVGANEKLFF.

The rearrangement links TRBV18 to TRBJ2-5, with TRBD1 identical over 10 bases. The CDR3 contains 17 residues. V gave up 5 bases and J gave up 1 base; unmatched junction bases: 10. In germline, CDR1 is KGHSH, CDR2 LQKENI. This CDR3 is CASSAETTGGGQETQYF. CDR3 sequence (DNA): TGTGCCAGCTCAGCAGAAACGACAGGGGGCGGCCAAGAGACCCAGTACTTC.

The chain links TRBV5-1 to TRBJ1-5; D is possibly TRBD1 (5 bases). Germline values: CDR1 SGHRS, CDR2 YFSETQ. The length of the CDR3 is 15 residues. The ends were cut back, 4 bases at V and 0 bases at J, with 11 bases in the middle. CDR3 region: CASSLEGYSNQPQHF. DNA of the CDR3: TGCGCCAGCAGCCTGGAGGGGTATAGCAATCAGCCCCAGCATTTT. Full variable domain (rest looked up from reference TRBV5-1 and TRBJ1-5): KAGVTQTPRYLIKTRGQQVTLSCSPISGHRSVSWYQQTPGQGLQFLFEYFSETQRNKGNFPGRFSGRQFSNSRSEMNVSTLELGDSALYLCASSLEGYSNQPQHFGDGTRLSIL.

The rearrangement joins TRBV15 to TRBJ2-5, with TRBD2 identical over 11 bases. Per the germline V gene, CDR1 is LNHNV and CDR2 is YYDKDF (reference sequence). CDR3 length equals 15 residues. V shed 1 base, J shed 5 bases, and the junction held 3 bases outside the gene matches. The DNA for the CDR3 is TGTGCCACCAGCAGAGGCCGGACTAGCGGGGAGACCCAGTACTTC. This gives the protein CATSRGRTSGETQYF.

The genes are TRBV5-6 and TRBJ1-5, with TRBD1 matching over 9 bases. The germline CDR1 and CDR2 sequences are SGHDT and YYEEEE. V shed 4 bases, J shed 4 bases, and the junction held 9 bases outside the gene matches. The CDR3 runs to 16 residues. CDR3 in DNA: TGTGCCAGCAGCCTTTGGACAGGGGTGGGGAATCAGCCCCAGCATTTT. Its translation: CASSLWTGVGNQPQHF.

This clone occurred once. The chain employs TRBV9 and TRBJ1-2; D perhaps matches TRBD1 (5 bases). CDR1 SGDLS and CDR2 YYNGEE come from the germline V gene. V lost 3 bases and J 4 bases, leaving 16 bases between the germline ends. This CDR3 is 15 amino acids long. Here the CDR3 reads CASSAYEGAPYGYTF. CDR3 in DNA: TGTGCCAGCAGCGCCTATGAAGGGGCCCCCTATGGCTACACCTTC.

V usage is TRBV25-1 and J usage is TRBJ2-7; tentatively, D is TRBD2 (6 bases). V was clipped by 1 base and J by 7 bases, with 14 bases between them. The CDR3 consists of 14 residues. Germline loops: CDR1 MGHDK, CDR2 SYGVNS. This CDR3 is CASSESRETREQYF. The CDR3 nucleotides read TGTGCCAGCAGTGAATCTCGGGAGACTCGGGAGCAGTACTTC.

This sequence joins TRBV11-3 and TRBJ2-1; tentatively, D is TRBD1 (6 bases). With 4 bases removed from V and 5 bases from J, the gap between germline ends came to 9 bases. Germline lookup yields CDR1 SGHNT and CDR2 YENEEA. The length of the CDR3 is 13 residues. This chain's CDR3 is CASSSGVDNEQFF. The CDR3 bases are TGTGCCAGCAGCTCAGGGGTGGACAATGAGCAGTTCTTC.

The J gene is TRBJ1-1, the V gene TRBV7-9; 7 bases are shared with TRBD1. V lost 1 base to trimming and J lost 0 bases; unmatched junction nucleotides: 5. Germline CDR1 reads SEHNR; CDR2 reads FQNEAQ (reference sequence). CDR3 size: 16 residues. The CDR3 here is CASSLVIGGMNTEAFF. CDR3 DNA: TGTGCCAGCAGCTTAGTGATAGGGGGCATGAACACTGAAGCTTTCTTT.

The V and J genes are TRBV5-1 and TRBJ1-2, with D unresolved. Between the trimmed V and J ends, which lost 0 bases and 4 bases, there was a span of 13 bases. CDR1 is SGHRS and CDR2 is YFSETQ in the germline V gene. This CDR3 spans 15 amino acids. This chain's CDR3 is CASSLGGGNFYGYTF. The CDR3 DNA follows: TGCGCCAGCAGCTTGGGCGGCGGAAACTTCTATGGCTACACCTTC.

The V call is TRBV7-6, the J call TRBJ2-5; weak D call: TRBD2 (7 bases). This CDR3 region has 14 residues. Germline V gene lookup returns CDR1 SGHVS and CDR2 FNYEAQ. The V and J ends lost 5 bases and 4 bases respectively, with 14 bases between them. The CDR3 loop is CASSAGARGETQYF. Written as DNA, the CDR3 is TGTGCCAGCAGCGCGGGGGCGCGGGGAGAGACCCAGTACTTC.

This clone was found once. CDR3 in DNA: TGTGCCAGCAGCGTAGAAGGGGCCGGGGGTGAGCAGTTCTTC. This codes for CASSVEGAGGEQFF. The chain has TRBV9 and TRBJ2-1; tentatively, D is TRBD2 (6 bases). The V and J ends lost 0 bases and 9 bases respectively, with 13 bases between them. Germline V gene lookup returns CDR1 SGDLS and CDR2 YYNGEE. The CDR3 totals 14 residues.

A note on this clone: A junction end diverges from the germline sequence, so it may reflect a read error. DNA for the CDR3: TGTGCTAGCAGCTCACAACTAAGTCCAAACACAGATACGCAGTATTTT. It encodes CASSSQLSPNTDTQYF. The chain joins TRBV7-7 to TRBJ2-3; D gene unclear. CDR1 and CDR2 (germline): SSHAT, FNYEAQ (reference sequence). The CDR3 loop spans 16 amino acids.

This clone was seen just once. J is TRBJ2-7 and V is TRBV2; the match to TRBD1 covers 9 bases. V shed 1 base, J shed 3 bases, and the junction held 7 bases outside the gene matches. Germline V gene lookup returns CDR1 SNHLY and CDR2 FYNNEI. This CDR3 region has 16 residues. CDR3 in amino acids: CASSEGDRVMGYEQYF. CDR3 sequence (DNA): TGTGCCAGCAGTGAAGGGGACAGGGTCATGGGCTACGAGCAGTACTTC.

The chain has TRBV5-3 and TRBJ2-7; TRBD2 agrees at 13 bases. TRBV5-3 is an ORF, and what it does is uncertain. Trimming took 4 bases from V and 2 from J; bases not matched to a gene: 6. The length of the CDR3 is 16 residues. In DNA form, the CDR3 reads TGTGCCAGAAGCAGGACTAGCGGGGGAGAGACCTACGAGCAGTACTTC. Protein: CARSRTSGGETYEQYF.

This rearrangement joins TRBV30 to TRBJ2-1; D unresolved. With 4 bases removed from V and 0 bases from J, the gap between germline ends came to 16 bases. From germline, CDR1 is GTSNPN and CDR2 SVGIG (reference sequence). This CDR3 region has 16 residues. The CDR3 loop is CAWTPSPASSYNEQFF. In DNA form, the CDR3 reads TGTGCCTGGACCCCCTCCCCCGCTAGCTCCTACAATGAGCAGTTCTTC.